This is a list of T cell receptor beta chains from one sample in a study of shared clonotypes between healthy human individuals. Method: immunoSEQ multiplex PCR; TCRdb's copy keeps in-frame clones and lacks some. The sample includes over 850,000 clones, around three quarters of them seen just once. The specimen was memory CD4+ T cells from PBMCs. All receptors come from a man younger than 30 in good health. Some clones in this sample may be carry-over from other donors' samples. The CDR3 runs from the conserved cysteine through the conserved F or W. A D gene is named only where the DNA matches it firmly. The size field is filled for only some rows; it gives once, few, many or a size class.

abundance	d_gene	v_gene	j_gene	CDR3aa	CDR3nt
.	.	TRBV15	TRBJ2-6	CATSRETAGANVLTF	TGTGCCACCAGCAGAGAGACAGCTGGGGCCAACGTCCTGACTTTC
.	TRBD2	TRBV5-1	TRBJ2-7	CASSLDTSGRGNEQYF	TGCGCCAGCAGCTTGGATACTAGCGGGAGGGGCAACGAGCAGTACTTC
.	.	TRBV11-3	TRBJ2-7	CASSLVDSSSYEQYF	TGTGCCAGCAGCTTAGTGGACAGTAGCTCCTACGAGCAGTACTTC
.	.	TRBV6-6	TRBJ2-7	CASSYFQRSSGAEQYF	TGTGCCAGCAGTTACTTCCAACGGTCCTCGGGGGCCGAGCAGTACTTC
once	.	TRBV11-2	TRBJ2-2	CASSYRLNTGELFF	TGTGCCAGCAGCTACAGGTTGAACACCGGGGAGCTGTTTTTT
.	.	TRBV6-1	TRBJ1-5	CASSESQAGNQPQHF	TGTGCCAGCAGTGAAAGCCAAGCCGGCAATCAGCCCCAGCATTTT
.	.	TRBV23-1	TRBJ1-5	CASSLTGASNQPQHF	TGCGCCAGCAGTCTGACGGGCGCTAGCAATCAGCCCCAGCATTTT
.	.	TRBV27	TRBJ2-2	CASRSTGLNTGELFF	TGTGCCAGCAGAAGTACAGGGCTCAACACCGGGGAGCTGTTTTTT
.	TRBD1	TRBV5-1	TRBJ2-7	CASTTGTGGTKQYF	TGCGCCAGCACTACCGGGACAGGGGGCACGAAGCAGTACTTC
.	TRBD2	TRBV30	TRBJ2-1	CAWSLAGVTPTYNEQFF	TGTGCCTGGAGCCTAGCGGGTGTCACTCCAACCTACAATGAGCAGTTCTTC
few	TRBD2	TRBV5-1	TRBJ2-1	CASSLALAAQQQFF	TGCGCCAGCAGCTTGGCTCTAGCGGCGCAGCAGCAGTTCTTC
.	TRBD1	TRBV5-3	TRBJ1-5	CARSRGQGQHF	TGTGCCAGAAGCCGCGGACAGGGTCAGCATTTT
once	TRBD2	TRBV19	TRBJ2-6	CASSRGGLAGVSGANVLTF	TGTGCCAGTAGTAGAGGTGGACTAGCGGGAGTTTCCGGGGCCAACGTCCTGACTTTC
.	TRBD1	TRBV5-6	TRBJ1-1	CASSLTSGGFTMNTEAFF	TGTGCCAGCAGCTTAACGTCAGGGGGCTTCACGATGAACACTGAAGCTTTCTTT
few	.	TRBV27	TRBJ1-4	CASSPQMGSRAEKLFF	TGTGCCAGCAGTCCACAAATGGGGTCGCGTGCCGAAAAACTGTTTTTT
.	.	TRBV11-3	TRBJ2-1	CASSPGWRGDNEQFF	TGTGCCAGCAGCCCAGGGTGGAGGGGAGACAATGAGCAGTTCTTC
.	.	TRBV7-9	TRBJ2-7	CASSRDGYEQYF	TGTGCCAGCAGCCGGGACGGCTACGAGCAGTACTTC
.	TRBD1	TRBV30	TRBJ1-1	CAWRQLRGRGPAEAFF	TGTGCCTGGAGGCAATTAAGGGGCAGGGGGCCCGCTGAAGCTTTCTTT
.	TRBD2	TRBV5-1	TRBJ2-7	CASSLFPAGTSGYEQYF	TGCGCCAGCAGCTTGTTCCCCGCCGGGACTAGCGGCTACGAGCAGTACTTC
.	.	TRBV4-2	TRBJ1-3	CASSQDDSGNTIYF	TGTGCCAGCAGCCAAGATGACTCTGGAAACACCATATATTTT
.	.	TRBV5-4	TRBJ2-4	CASSLAGNIQYF	TGTGCCAGCAGCTTGGCAGGCAACATTCAGTACTTC
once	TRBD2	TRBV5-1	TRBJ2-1	CASSQGLAGYNEQFF	TGCGCCAGCAGCCAGGGACTAGCGGGCTACAATGAGCAGTTCTTC
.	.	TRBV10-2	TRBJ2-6	CASSEFWGKGSGANVLTF	TGCGCCAGCAGTGAGTTTTGGGGGAAGGGCTCTGGGGCCAACGTCCTGACTTTC
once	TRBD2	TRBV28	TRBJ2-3	CASSFLGPSGRGGRGDTQYF	TGTGCCAGCAGTTTTCTCGGGCCTAGCGGGAGGGGCGGACGGGGAGATACGCAGTATTTT
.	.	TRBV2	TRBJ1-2	CASSETLEYGYTF	TGTGCCAGCAGTGAAACTTTGGAGTATGGCTACACCTTC
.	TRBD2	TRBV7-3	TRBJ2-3	CASSLQASGSADTQYF	TGTGCCAGCAGCTTACAGGCTAGCGGGAGTGCAGATACGCAGTATTTT
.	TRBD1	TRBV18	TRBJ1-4	CASSLLGTGNEKLFF	TGTGCCAGCTCCCTCTTAGGGACAGGGAACGAAAAACTGTTTTTT
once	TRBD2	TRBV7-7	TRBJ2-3	CASSPLAGGDTQYF	TGTGCCAGCAGCCCCCTAGCGGGAGGGGATACGCAGTATTTT
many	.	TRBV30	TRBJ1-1	CAWSRPLVEAFF	TGTGCCTGGAGCCGACCTCTAGTGGAAGCTTTCTTT
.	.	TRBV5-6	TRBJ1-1	CASSLEVGAGRNTEAFF	TGTGCCAGCAGCTTGGAAGTTGGGGCGGGAAGGAACACTGAAGCTTTCTTT
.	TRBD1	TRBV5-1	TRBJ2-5	CASSRGTGRMETQYF	TGCGCCAGCAGCAGAGGGACAGGGAGGATGGAGACCCAGTACTTC
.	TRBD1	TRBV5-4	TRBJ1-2	CASSQGGQAIYGYTF	TGTGCCAGCAGCCAGGGGGGACAGGCTATCTATGGCTACACCTTC
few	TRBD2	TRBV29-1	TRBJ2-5	CSVEPGGETQYF	TGCAGCGTTGAGCCCGGGGGGGAGACCCAGTACTTC
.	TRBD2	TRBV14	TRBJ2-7	CASSQGPSGRGYEQYF	TGTGCCAGCAGCCAAGGACCCAGCGGGAGGGGCTACGAGCAGTACTTC
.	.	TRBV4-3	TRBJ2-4	CASSQELRQAKNIQYF	TGCGCCAGCAGCCAAGAGTTGCGTCAAGCCAAAAACATTCAGTACTTC
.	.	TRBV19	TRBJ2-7	CASSITTAAAEQYF	TGTGCCAGTAGTATAACGACGGCAGCTGCTGAGCAGTACTTC
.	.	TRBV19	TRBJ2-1	CASSQWSNEQFF	TGTGCCAGTAGTCAGTGGAGCAATGAGCAGTTCTTC
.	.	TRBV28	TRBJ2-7	CASSLKGTSYEQYF	TGTGCCAGCAGTTTAAAGGGGACCTCCTACGAGCAGTACTTC
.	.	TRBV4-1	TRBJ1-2	CASSHRGRFLGGYTF	TGCGCCAGCAGCCACCGGGGACGCTTCCTAGGTGGCTACACCTTC
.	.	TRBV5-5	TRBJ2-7	CASSATGREQYF	TGTGCCAGCAGCGCCACAGGGCGCGAGCAGTACTTC
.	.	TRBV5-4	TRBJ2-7	CASSRGGQEYEQYF	TGTGCCAGCAGCCGGGGGGGACAGGAGTACGAGCAGTACTTC
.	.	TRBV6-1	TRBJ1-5	CASSGRQANSGPDEPQHF	TGTGCCAGCAGTGGCCGGCAAGCGAATTCCGGGCCCGACGAGCCCCAGCATTTT
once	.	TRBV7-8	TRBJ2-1	CASSPRRGTDRNEQFF	TGTGCCAGCAGCCCCAGGAGAGGAACAGACCGTAATGAGCAGTTCTTC
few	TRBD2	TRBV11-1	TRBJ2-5	CASSPGASGSVKTQYF	TGTGCCAGCAGCCCCGGGGCTAGCGGGAGTGTTAAGACCCAGTACTTC
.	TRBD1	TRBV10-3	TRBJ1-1	CAIREQGEENEAFF	TGTGCCATCAGGGAACAGGGGGAGGAGAATGAAGCTTTCTTT
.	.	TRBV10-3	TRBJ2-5	CAISQDGETQYF	TGTGCCATCAGCCAGGATGGGGAGACCCAGTACTTC
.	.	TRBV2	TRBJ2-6	CASSYTGPGANVLTF	TGTGCCAGCAGCTACACAGGCCCCGGGGCCAACGTCCTGACTTTC
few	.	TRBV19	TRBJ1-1	CASSIGGRSTEAFF	TGTGCCAGTAGTATAGGAGGGCGGTCCACTGAAGCTTTCTTT
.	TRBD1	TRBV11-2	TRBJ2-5	CASSRQDRGQTQYF	TGTGCCAGCAGCAGACAGGACAGGGGGCAGACCCAGTACTTC
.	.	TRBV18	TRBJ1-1	CASSPSPQNTEAFF	TGTGCCAGCTCACCTTCCCCCCAGAACACTGAAGCTTTCTTT